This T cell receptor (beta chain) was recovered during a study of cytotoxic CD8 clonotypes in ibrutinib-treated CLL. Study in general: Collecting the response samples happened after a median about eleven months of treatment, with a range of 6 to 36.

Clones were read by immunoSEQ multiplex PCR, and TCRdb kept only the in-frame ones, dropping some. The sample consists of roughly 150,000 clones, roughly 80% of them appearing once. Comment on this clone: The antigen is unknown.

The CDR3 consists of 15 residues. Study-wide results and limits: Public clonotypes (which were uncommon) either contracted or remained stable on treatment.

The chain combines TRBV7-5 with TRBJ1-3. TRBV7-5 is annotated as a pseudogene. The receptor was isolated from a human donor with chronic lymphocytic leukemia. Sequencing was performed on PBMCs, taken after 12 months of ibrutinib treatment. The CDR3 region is CVRSSRTLSGNTIYF. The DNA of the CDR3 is TGTGTCAGAAGCTCGCGGACCTTATCTGGAAACACCATATATTTT.